The clone carrying this T cell receptor (beta chain) was counted at least ten times. Its antigen is undetermined. Constant-segment-primed 5'RACE gave TCR alpha and TCR beta cDNA libraries with sample barcodes and UMIs. TCRdb redid the calling of the 5' RACE reads with MiXCR, one entry per CDR3 protein. The sample contains hundreds of thousands of distinct CDR3 sequences, roughly 15% of which appear only once. CDR1 is MNHEY and CDR2 is SMNVEV in the germline V gene (reference sequence). V was cut by 3 bases and J by 6 bases, with 7 bases left in between. The CDR3 runs to 12 residues. The sample comes from a study of T-cell memory formation after mild COVID-19. As for the study in general: Clusters were largely donor specific. Points from the study as a whole: The study found contracting CD4+ clones mainly in CM and EM and contracting CD8+ clones in EMRA. Pre-infection memory harbored some responding clones, suggesting cross-reactive memory joined.

The sequencing sample was made of PBMCs or a T cell subset sorted from them (not recorded which). The chain recombines TRBV27 with TRBJ2-3; the D call may be TRBD1 or TRBD2 (5 bases each). The sequence derives from a man aged 18 to 29 who had mild COVID-19 (a few samples of this study predate the infection). Cell type and time point are not known. CDR3: CASSFRGDTQYF. As DNA, the CDR3 is TGTGCCAGCAGTTTTCGGGGCGATACGCAGTATTTT.